This record concerns one T cell receptor (beta chain) sequence. Antigen specificity is unknown. Through a sample-barcoded 5' primer and a J-beta primer mix, a second PCR was run for roughly 6 to 12 cycles. Every sample gave at least 2.5 million paired-end reads containing CDR3. TCRdb used MiXCR to reprocess the 5' RACE reads, holding one entry per CDR3 protein. The sample has roughly 560,000 distinct CDR3 sequences, about 24% seen once. This entry comes from a study of blood T cells in healthy people across ages. Notes on the study in general: Unsorted PBMCs blocked a conclusive comparison of naive and antigen-experienced cells.

These data also formed part of another study, on T cells of mothers and their children. That source reports: It was observed that no persistent microchimeric T cell clones could be detected.

Sequencing was done on a sample of blood. The source is a boy aged 5-17 years in good health.

The CDR3 nucleotides read TGTGCCAGCAGCTCAGGGTTCCCTAATGAAAAACTGTTTTTT. Translated: CASSSGFPNEKLFF. The chain uses TRBV7-2 and TRBJ1-4; possible D gene TRBD1, 5 bases. Trimming removed 4 bases from V and 3 bases from J, with 9 bases in between. CDR1 and CDR2 from the germline V gene are SGHTA and FQGNSA. This CDR3 has 14 residues.